These 25 T cell receptor beta chains share one sample of origin, sequenced in a study of T cells in Graves' hyperthyroidism and ophthalmopathy. Researchers took RNA transcripts and amplified the TCR beta CDR3 regions from them. An initial round of RT-PCR targeting the TCR CDR3 relied on the HTBI primer set. One entry per CDR3 protein results from TCRdb running MiXCR on the multiplex PCR reads. The sample shows over 120,000 distinct CDR3 sequences, more than 20% of them seen only once. Sequencing input: blood. These receptors were collected from a woman aged 45-59 years with Graves' hyperthyroidism that later progressed to Graves' ophthalmopathy.

This clonotype appeared a few times. J is TRBJ1-2 and V is TRBV10-3; D gene uncertain. V dropped 3 bases and J dropped 4 bases, with 6 bases sitting between them. Per germline, CDR1 ENHRY and CDR2 SYGVKD. The CDR3 is 12 residues long. CDR3 protein: CAISEGLYGYTF. CDR3 nucleotide sequence: TGTGCCATCAGTGAAGGGCTCTATGGCTACACCTTC.

This clonotype showed up many times. The chain recombines TRBV7-9 with TRBJ2-1; 12 nucleotides line up with TRBD2. Germline-derived CDR1 and CDR2 are SEHNR and FQNEAQ (reference sequence). The ends lost 3 bases at V and 7 bases at J; junction bases unmatched: 7. The CDR3 runs to 16 residues. CDR3 region: CASSFTTSGSRNEQFF. As DNA, the CDR3 is TGTGCCAGCAGCTTCACGACTAGCGGGAGTAGGAATGAGCAGTTCTTC.

The gene calls are TRBV28 and TRBJ1-5; no firm D call. Trimming removed 1 base from V and 5 bases from J, with 3 bases in between. CDR1 and CDR2 from the germline V gene are MDHEN and SYDVKM. The length of the CDR3 is 12 residues. The CDR3 sequence is CASSLSHQPQHF. CDR3 nucleotides: TGTGCCAGCAGTTTATCTCATCAGCCCCAGCATTTT.

At least ten counts were recorded for this clonotype. The chain uses TRBV6-1 and TRBJ1-5; tentative D call: TRBD1 (5 bases). Germline V CDR1 and CDR2: MNHNS, SASEGT. V was clipped by 3 bases and J by 7 bases, with 22 bases between them. CDR3 length: 17 amino acids. CDR3 in DNA: TGTGCCAGCAGTGAGGGTAGAGACCGTCGGGGGGGGCAGCCCCAGCATTTT. This translates into CASSEGRDRRGGQPQHF.

The J gene is TRBJ2-2, the V gene TRBV15; 15 nucleotides align to TRBD2. The CDR3 is made up of 18 amino acids. The V gene end was trimmed by 5 bases and the J gene end by 5 bases; junction bases not matched to a gene: 9. Germline lookup yields CDR1 LNHNV and CDR2 YYDKDF (reference sequence). This chain's CDR3 is CATSSERGLAGGTGELFF. Written as DNA, the CDR3 is TGTGCCACCAGCTCGGAGAGGGGACTAGCGGGAGGTACCGGGGAGCTGTTTTTT.

This clonotype was counted at least ten times. The gene calls are TRBV2 and TRBJ2-5; 11 bases fit TRBD1. J gave up 2 bases and V 6 bases, and 5 bases lay outside the gene matches. From germline, CDR1 is SNHLY and CDR2 FYNNEI. This CDR3 is built from 15 residues. In DNA, the CDR3 is TGTGCCAGCAGCCCGGACAGGGGGCGTCAAGAGACCCAGTACTTC. Translated, it gives CASSPDRGRQETQYF.

The V call is TRBV7-9, the J call TRBJ1-5; no clear D gene. Germline V gene lookup returns CDR1 SEHNR and CDR2 FQNEAQ (reference sequence). CDR3 length: 13 amino acids. Trimming removed 4 bases at V and 4 bases at J, with 8 bases between. CDR3 sequence (DNA): TGTGCCAGCAGCTCCGAAGGGAATCAGCCCCAGCATTTT. Translated: CASSSEGNQPQHF.

This clonotype was picked up many times. V gene TRBV12-3 or TRBV12-4 combines with J gene TRBJ2-3; no definite D call. With 4 bases removed from V and 4 bases from J, the gap between germline ends came to 9 bases. This CDR3 region has 13 residues. This CDR3 is CASSYTLADTQYF. The CDR3 coding sequence is TGTGCCAGCAGTTATACTCTTGCAGATACGCAGTATTTT.

With respect to this clonotype: A clone one base away is much larger, so this may be a read error. This sequence joins TRBV20-1 and TRBJ2-3; TRBD2 matches 9 bases. Germline values: CDR1 DFQATT, CDR2 SNEGSKA (reference sequence). This CDR3 region has 11 residues. The trim removed 3 bases at V and 8 bases at J, leaving 0 bases unmatched. The CDR3 is CSARTSGTQYF. CDR3 DNA sequence: TGCAGTGCTAGGACTAGCGGTACGCAGTATTTT.

This clonotype was recorded many times. The V call is TRBV5-5, the J call TRBJ1-1; 7 bases line up with TRBD1. Trimming at V came to 4 bases and at J to 7 bases, leaving 7 bases not matched to a gene. Germline CDR1 and CDR2: SGHKS and YYEKEE (reference sequence). This CDR3 comprises 13 residues. CDR3 region: CASSLDRVYEAFF. As DNA, the CDR3 is TGTGCCAGCAGCCTTGACAGGGTATATGAAGCTTTCTTT.

Points on this clonotype: Just one base apart from a much larger clone, this may be a read error. This chain joins TRBV6-1 and TRBJ2-7; 9 bases map to TRBD1. The CDR3 length is 14 residues. CDR1 and CDR2 (germline): MNHNS, SASEGT. The trim removed 6 bases at V and 3 bases at J, leaving 6 bases unmatched. Here the CDR3 reads CASRGWDRDYEQYF. The CDR3 nucleotides are TGTGCCAGCAGAGGCTGGGACAGGGACTACGAGCAGTACTTC.

The chain uses TRBV5-8 and TRBJ2-2; TRBD1 matches 9 bases. Losses at the gene ends were 4 bases for V and 4 bases for J; bases not matched to a gene: 5. Germline CDR1 reads SGHTS; CDR2 reads YDEGEE. There are 15 residues in the CDR3. The CDR3 DNA is TGTGCCAGCAGCGCCGGGACAGGGACCACCGGGGAGCTGTTTTTT. Protein: CASSAGTGTTGELFF.

This clonotype was found a few times. The CDR3 DNA reads TGTGCCAGCAGCCCCATAGGGGGGCCTGGAGGCTACACCTTC. Protein product: CASSPIGGPGGYTF. The V and J genes are TRBV7-2 and TRBJ1-2; D is perhaps TRBD1 (6 bases). The CDR3 covers 14 residues. The V end was cut by 5 bases, the J end by 8 bases, with 18 bases between. CDR1 and CDR2 (germline): SGHTA, FQGNSA.

The gene calls are TRBV20-1 and TRBJ2-7; TRBD2 matches 14 bases. Germline V gene sequence: CDR1 DFQATT, CDR2 SNEGSKA (reference sequence). Unmatched junction bases numbered 11, after V lost 5 bases and J lost 5 bases. This CDR3 spans 16 amino acids. DNA of the CDR3: TGCAGTGCTTTACCCGGGACTAGCGGGAGTATCGACGAGCAGTACTTC. Protein sequence: CSALPGTSGSIDEQYF.

The chain uses TRBV9 and TRBJ2-1; TRBD2 agrees at 7 bases. V dropped 3 bases and J dropped 0; count of bases not matched to a gene: 3. In germline, CDR1 is SGDLS, CDR2 YYNGEE. CDR3 size: 15 residues. The chain's CDR3 is CASSESGNSYNEQFF. In nucleotides, the CDR3 is TGTGCCAGCAGCGAGAGCGGGAACTCCTACAATGAGCAGTTCTTC.

A remark on this clonotype: One base away lies a much larger clone, so this may be a sequencing read error. The chain combines TRBV20-1 with TRBJ2-1; D not certain. Germline V gene sequence: CDR1 DFQATT, CDR2 SNEGSKA (reference sequence). CDR3 length equals 12 residues. Trimming took off 5 bases at V and 0 bases at J, with 5 bases between the two ends. CDR3 region: CSAPHSYNEQFF. The CDR3 DNA follows: TGCAGTGCTCCCCACTCCTACAATGAGCAGTTCTTC.

As concerns this clonotype: Being one base from a much bigger clone, this may be a read error. CDR3 bases: TGTGCCAGCCAGACAGGGGGAAGAAGGAATTCACCCCTCCACTTT. Translating it yields CASQTGGRRNSPLHF. The gene calls are TRBV27 and TRBJ1-6; 9 bases match TRBD1. This CDR3 has 15 residues. Germline V gene sequence: CDR1 MNHEY, CDR2 SMNVEV (reference sequence). V lost 8 bases and J lost 7; bases outside the gene matches: 9.

This clonotype was observed many times. J is TRBJ1-1 and V is TRBV12-3 or TRBV12-4; 8 bases line up with TRBD1. Losses at the gene ends were 3 bases for V and 3 bases for J; bases not matched to a gene: 3. This CDR3 spans 14 amino acids. As DNA, the CDR3 is TGTGCCAGCAGTTTCGCCAGGGGGCACACTGAAGCTTTCTTT. It specifies CASSFARGHTEAFF.

This CDR3 reads CASSSWGSGGSPSSYNEQFF. The CDR3 DNA reads as TGTGCCAGCAGCTCGTGGGGTAGCGGGGGATCCCCGAGCTCCTACAATGAGCAGTTCTTC. The chain is built from TRBV11-2 and TRBJ2-1; 9 nucleotides match TRBD2. With V trimmed by 4 bases and J by 0 bases, 16 bases remained unmatched. The CDR3 is 20 residues long. CDR1 is SGHAT and CDR2 is FQNNGV in the germline V gene.

This clonotype was recorded at least ten times. V and J are TRBV12-3 or TRBV12-4 and TRBJ2-3; D is unresolved. The CDR3 is 12 residues long. Trimming pared 3 bases from V and 6 bases from J, leaving 7 bases between. The CDR3 nucleotides are TGTGCCAGCAGTTTTACCGGCGATACGCAGTATTTT. This codes for CASSFTGDTQYF.

This clonotype has only a few counts. CDR3 DNA sequence: TGTGCCAGCAGCTCAGCCTCAGTCGGGTCCTACAATGAGCAGTTCTTC. This translates into CASSSASVGSYNEQFF. The chain combines TRBV28 with TRBJ2-1; D gene unclear. Germline V gene data show CDR1 as MDHEN and CDR2 as SYDVKM. CDR3 size: 16 residues. The ends were cut back, 6 bases at V and 1 base at J, with 16 bases in the middle.

This rearrangement joins TRBV5-1 to TRBJ1-3; D ambiguous. Trimming shortened V by 7 bases and J by 4 bases, and 15 bases separated the two germline ends. The CDR3 loop spans 14 amino acids. Germline V CDR1 and CDR2: SGHRS, YFSETQ. The CDR3 DNA reads TGCGCCAGCGCCGAGCAATCTCTCGGAAACACCATATATTTT. It specifies CASAEQSLGNTIYF.

This clonotype was detected only once. The CDR3 reads CASSSHRGQYTDTQYF. As DNA, the CDR3 is TGTGCCAGCAGTTCCCACAGGGGACAGTACACAGATACGCAGTATTTT. The V call is TRBV27, the J call TRBJ2-3; TRBD1 matches 7 bases. The CDR3 totals 16 residues. Per germline, CDR1 MNHEY and CDR2 SMNVEV (reference sequence). The V and J ends lost 4 bases and 2 bases, in that order; junction bases with no gene match: 9.

CDR3 in amino acids: CATTNRYTIYF. The CDR3 DNA sequence: TGTGCCACCACTAATAGATACACCATATATTTT. The V call is TRBV28, the J call TRBJ1-3, with D unclear. V lost 10 bases and J lost 8, with 12 bases in between. The germline gives CDR1 MDHEN, CDR2 SYDVKM. The CDR3 is made up of 11 amino acids.

The gene calls are TRBV20-1 and TRBJ2-1; the match to TRBD2 covers 10 bases. V dropped 1 base and J dropped 7; count of bases not matched to a gene: 10. CDR3 length: 16 residues. From germline, CDR1 is DFQATT and CDR2 SNEGSKA (reference sequence). The CDR3 sequence: CSARALLAGVMNEQFF. The CDR3 DNA reads as TGCAGTGCTAGAGCTTTGCTAGCGGGAGTCATGAATGAGCAGTTCTTC.